These 27 T cell receptor beta chains originate from one sample sequenced in a study of blood T cell dynamics during melanoma immunotherapy. Time point reported: pre-treatment baseline. TCRdb keeps only in-frame clones here, not all; method: immunoSEQ multiplex PCR. The sample holds around 14,000 clones, under 90% seen once. Sequencing was performed on blood, taken from a patient treated with checkpoint blockade. The receptors originated from a human donor with melanoma.

The V and J genes are TRBV5-1 and TRBJ1-2; 8 nucleotides align to TRBD1. Germline V gene sequence: CDR1 SGHRS, CDR2 YFSETQ. The CDR3 spans 13 residues. Losses at the gene ends were 3 bases for V and 8 bases for J; bases not matched to a gene: 6. The CDR3 nucleotides are TGCGCCAGCAGCTGGACAGGGTATGGCGGCTACACCTTC. It codes for CASSWTGYGGYTF.

The chain combines TRBV5-5 with TRBJ2-7, with D maybe TRBD1 (6 bases). Germline CDR1 reads SGHKS; CDR2 reads YYEKEE (reference sequence). Trimming shortened V by 2 bases and J by 4 bases, and 13 bases separated the two germline ends. This CDR3 contains 14 residues. The CDR3 loop reads CASSFLQGPYEQYF. DNA of the CDR3: TGTGCCAGCAGCTTTCTACAGGGCCCTTACGAGCAGTACTTC.

The chain couples TRBV19 to TRBJ1-1; TRBD1 might be the D (6 bases). The CDR3 runs to 14 residues. Trimming removed 3 bases from V and 8 bases from J, with 16 bases in between. The germline CDR1 and CDR2 sequences are LNHDA and SQIVND (reference sequence). CDR3 residues: CASSIQGSGSEAFF. In DNA, the CDR3 is TGTGCCAGTAGTATCCAGGGGTCGGGCTCGGAAGCTTTCTTT.

The chain couples TRBV6-5 to TRBJ2-7; 7 positions match TRBD1. The CDR3 totals 14 residues. Trimming removed 5 bases from V and 5 bases from J; junction bases left unmatched: 9. Germline V gives CDR1 MNHEY, CDR2 SVGAGI. The CDR3 loop reads CASSRDRGTHEQYF. The CDR3 nucleotides read TGTGCCAGCAGTCGGGACAGAGGTACCCACGAGCAGTACTTC.

V and J are TRBV19 and TRBJ2-1, with D perhaps matching TRBD2 (6 bases). Deletions cut 3 bases from V and 10 bases from J, with 19 bases between. CDR1 is LNHDA and CDR2 is SQIVND in the germline V gene (reference sequence). CDR3 length: 15 amino acids. CDR3 region: CASSIVPGPGAEQFF. The CDR3 DNA follows: TGTGCCAGTAGTATTGTCCCCGGACCGGGAGCCGAGCAGTTCTTC.

The J gene is TRBJ1-2, the V gene TRBV28, with 8 bases matching TRBD1. Germline values: CDR1 MDHEN, CDR2 SYDVKM. The CDR3 is 15 residues long. V lost 3 bases, J lost 1 base, and 4 bases stayed unmatched. CDR3 sequence reads: CASSFEDRDNYGYTF. For the CDR3, the DNA is TGTGCCAGCAGTTTTGAGGACAGGGATAACTATGGCTACACCTTC.

The chain uses TRBV5-1 and TRBJ1-3; D perhaps matches TRBD1 (5 bases). This CDR3 contains 15 residues. CDR1 SGHRS and CDR2 YFSETQ come from the germline V gene. V lost 0 bases and J lost 0, with 7 bases in between. CDR3 region: CASSLAGNSGNTIYF. In nucleotides, the CDR3 is TGCGCCAGCAGCTTGGCAGGGAACTCTGGAAACACCATATATTTT.

The CDR3 DNA is TGTGCCAGCAGTTCAGGGGGGTATGGCTACACCTTC. Residues: CASSSGGYGYTF. The chain uses TRBV7-2 and TRBJ1-2, with 7 nucleotides matching TRBD1. This CDR3 has 12 residues. Looked up from germline, CDR1 is SGHTA and CDR2 is FQGNSA. V lost 6 bases, J lost 5 bases, and 3 bases stayed unmatched.

This clone was seen just once. The chain links TRBV28 to TRBJ2-1, with 10 bases identical to TRBD1. Germline V gene data show CDR1 as MDHEN and CDR2 as SYDVKM. J was trimmed by 8 bases and V by 0 bases; bases with no gene match: 7. This CDR3 comprises 16 residues. DNA of the CDR3: TGTGCCAGCAGTTTATGGTCCGGGACAGGGGAGTATGAGCAGTTCTTC. Protein sequence: CASSLWSGTGEYEQFF.

The rearrangement joins TRBV2 to TRBJ2-5; 15 bases agree with TRBD2. From germline, CDR1 is SNHLY and CDR2 FYNNEI. The CDR3 runs 15 residues. V lost 5 bases to trimming and J lost 9 bases; unmatched junction nucleotides: 7. CDR3 DNA: TGTGCCAGCAGTCCTCGGACTAGCGGGGGGGCGCCCCAGTACTTC. Protein product: CASSPRTSGGAPQYF.

CDR3 sequence reads: CASSARPGPGGETQYF. In DNA form, the CDR3 reads TGTGCCAGCAGTGCCCGACCCGGGCCGGGGGGAGAGACCCAGTACTTC. The rearrangement links TRBV27 to TRBJ2-5, with 7 positions matching TRBD2. The ends lost 5 bases at V and 4 bases at J; junction bases unmatched: 13. The CDR3 totals 16 residues. CDR1 MNHEY and CDR2 SMNVEV come from the germline V gene (reference sequence).

This chain connects TRBV28 to TRBJ1-5; 9 bases line up with TRBD1. The CDR3 spans 15 residues. The trim removed 5 bases at V and 5 bases at J, leaving 7 bases unmatched. CDR1 and CDR2 from the germline V gene are MDHEN and SYDVKM. The CDR3 loop reads CASSPQGQGYQPQHF. In DNA, the CDR3 is TGTGCCAGCAGTCCCCAGGGACAGGGATATCAGCCCCAGCATTTT.

A single count supports this clone. This chain joins TRBV11-3 and TRBJ2-2; a possible D gene is TRBD2 (6 bases). V shed 4 bases and J shed 3 bases, with 6 bases lying between them. Looked up from germline, CDR1 is SGHNT and CDR2 is YENEEA. CDR3 length equals 13 residues. The CDR3 is CASSWGDTGELFF. The CDR3 DNA sequence: TGTGCCAGCAGCTGGGGGGACACCGGGGAGCTGTTTTTT.

CDR3 coding DNA: TGTGCCAGCAGCGACCCGACTAGCGGGGTTGAGCAGTTCTTC. As protein: CASSDPTSGVEQFF. This chain joins TRBV2 and TRBJ2-1; 11 bases match TRBD2. V dropped 6 bases and J dropped 9; count of bases not matched to a gene: 7. Germline V lookup: CDR1 SNHLY, CDR2 FYNNEI. The CDR3 has 14 residues.

This chain joins TRBV7-6 and TRBJ2-4; 10 nucleotides align to TRBD1. The CDR3 covers 16 residues. Looked up from germline, CDR1 is SGHVS and CDR2 is FNYEAQ. Unmatched junction bases numbered 6, after V lost 2 bases and J lost 5 bases. The CDR3 protein is CASSLTGQGFQNIQYF. As DNA, the CDR3 is TGTGCCAGCAGCTTAACGGGACAGGGGTTCCAAAACATTCAGTACTTC.

V usage is TRBV5-6 and J usage is TRBJ2-1, with 7 bases matching TRBD2. CDR1 and CDR2 (germline): SGHDT, YYEEEE. The CDR3 has 15 residues. V was pared by 3 bases and J by 4 bases, with 7 bases of the junction left unmatched. CDR3 DNA: TGTGCCAGCAGCTGGAGACTAGCAGTTTACAATGAGCAGTTCTTC. As protein: CASSWRLAVYNEQFF.

The CDR3 nucleotides are TGTGCCAGCAGCCCGGTGGCCGGGGAGCTGTTTTTT. The encoded protein is CASSPVAGELFF. The chain has TRBV5-8 and TRBJ2-2, with no clear D. V was clipped by 4 bases and J by 6 bases, with 7 bases between them. CDR1 and CDR2 (germline): SGHTS, YDEGEE. The CDR3 length is 12 residues. Filled out from reference TRBV5-8 and TRBJ2-2, the complete variable domain reads EAGVTQSPTHLIKTRGQQATLRCSPISGHTSVYWYQQALGLGLQFLLWYDEGEERNRGNFPPRFSGRQFPNYSSELNVNALELEDSALYLCASSPVAGELFFGEGSRLTVL.

This clone was recorded once. The chain recombines TRBV7-8 with TRBJ2-7; TRBD2 might be the D (5 bases). Trimming removed 4 bases from V and 5 bases from J, with 18 bases in between. Per germline, CDR1 SGHVS and CDR2 FQNEAQ. There are 15 residues in the CDR3. For the CDR3, the DNA is TGTGCCAGCAGCTCCGGACCTAGCCCGTTTGACGAGCAGTACTTC. Its protein is CASSSGPSPFDEQYF.

The rearrangement links TRBV5-1 to TRBJ2-7, with 10 bases lining up with TRBD2. The V gene end was trimmed by 3 bases and the J gene end by 5 bases; junction bases not matched to a gene: 5. This CDR3 region has 14 residues. Germline lookup yields CDR1 SGHRS and CDR2 YFSETQ. CDR3 protein: CASSSLSGGDEQYF. CDR3 sequence (DNA): TGCGCCAGCAGCTCATTAAGCGGGGGGGACGAGCAGTACTTC.

This clone was counted only a few times. The CDR3 region is CASSVGQGTGELFF. CDR3 DNA: TGTGCCAGCAGTGTGGGACAGGGGACCGGGGAGCTGTTTTTT. This rearrangement joins TRBV2 to TRBJ2-2, with 10 bases aligning to TRBD1. V lost 4 bases and J lost 5; bases outside the gene matches: 1. CDR3 length: 14 residues. The germline V gene has CDR1 SNHLY and CDR2 FYNNEI.

V is TRBV9 and J is TRBJ2-3; 8 bases fit TRBD2. This CDR3 has 15 amino acids. V lost 1 base and J lost 6; bases outside the gene matches: 7. The germline CDR1 and CDR2 sequences are SGDLS and YYNGEE. This CDR3 reads CASSVPRGAGDTQYF. The CDR3 nucleotides are TGTGCCAGCAGCGTACCGCGGGGGGCGGGGGATACGCAGTATTTT.

The chain couples TRBV9 to TRBJ1-1; possible D gene TRBD1, 6 bases. V was trimmed by 4 bases and J by 7 bases, leaving 14 bases between them. Germline V lookup: CDR1 SGDLS, CDR2 YYNGEE. CDR3 length: 13 amino acids. The CDR3 DNA follows: TGTGCCAGCAGCCGAGGTTCGGACAGTGAAGCTTTCTTT. Protein sequence: CASSRGSDSEAFF.

The rearrangement joins TRBV27 to TRBJ2-2; D gene uncertain. Looked up from germline, CDR1 is MNHEY and CDR2 is SMNVEV (reference sequence). The CDR3 totals 17 residues. V was trimmed by 5 bases and J by 3 bases, leaving 19 bases between them. CDR3 DNA sequence: TGTGCCAGCAGTACCCGGCCGGGTTTGGGGTACACCGGGGAGCTGTTTTTT. Translated: CASSTRPGLGYTGELFF.

The rearrangement uses TRBV6-6 and TRBJ2-3; 9 bases match TRBD1. J gave up 6 bases and V 6 bases, and 4 bases lay outside the gene matches. There are 13 residues in the CDR3. Germline V gene data show CDR1 as MNHNY and CDR2 as SVGAGI (reference sequence). The CDR3, as DNA: TGTGCCAGCAGAGGGACAGGGAAGGATACGCAGTATTTT. It codes for CASRGTGKDTQYF.

This rearrangement joins TRBV28 to TRBJ1-2, with 9 bases identical to TRBD1. The V and J ends lost 2 bases and 4 bases, in that order; junction bases with no gene match: 8. CDR3 length equals 16 residues. Germline-derived CDR1 and CDR2 are MDHEN and SYDVKM. The CDR3 sequence is CASSLPPGQGLYGYTF. For the CDR3, the DNA is TGTGCCAGCAGTTTACCTCCGGGACAGGGACTCTATGGCTACACCTTC.

This clone was recorded once. V usage is TRBV2 and J usage is TRBJ2-7, with TRBD2 matching 10 bases. Germline assignment: CDR1 SNHLY and CDR2 FYNNEI. The junction had 3 bases not matched to a gene; V was cut back by 3 bases and J by 4 bases. The CDR3 length is 14 residues. The chain's CDR3 is CASSDRAGGYEQYF. Here the CDR3 DNA reads TGTGCCAGCAGTGACCGAGCGGGGGGGTACGAGCAGTACTTC.

The rearrangement joins TRBV15 to TRBJ2-2, with D tentatively TRBD1 (5 bases). Trimming took 0 bases from V and 3 from J, leaving 11 bases between them. The CDR3 covers 16 residues. Germline-derived CDR1 and CDR2 are LNHNV and YYDKDF (reference sequence). The CDR3 DNA reads as TGTGCCACCAGCAGAGATATAAGCAGGGACACCGGGGAGCTGTTTTTT. Translating gives CATSRDISRDTGELFF.